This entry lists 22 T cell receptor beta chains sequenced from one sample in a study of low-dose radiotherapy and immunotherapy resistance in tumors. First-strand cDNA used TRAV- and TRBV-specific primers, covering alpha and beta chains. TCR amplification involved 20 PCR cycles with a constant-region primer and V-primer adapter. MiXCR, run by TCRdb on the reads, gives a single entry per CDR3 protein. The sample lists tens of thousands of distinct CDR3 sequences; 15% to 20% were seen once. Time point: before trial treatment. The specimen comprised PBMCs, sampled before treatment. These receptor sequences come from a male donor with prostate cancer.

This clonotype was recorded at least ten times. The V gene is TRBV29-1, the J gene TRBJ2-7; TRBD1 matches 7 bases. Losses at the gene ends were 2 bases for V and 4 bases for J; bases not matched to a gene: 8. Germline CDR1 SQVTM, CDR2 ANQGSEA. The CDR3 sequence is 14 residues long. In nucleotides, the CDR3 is TGCAGCGTTGAAACCGGGACAGAAACTTACGAGCAGTACTTC. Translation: CSVETGTETYEQYF.

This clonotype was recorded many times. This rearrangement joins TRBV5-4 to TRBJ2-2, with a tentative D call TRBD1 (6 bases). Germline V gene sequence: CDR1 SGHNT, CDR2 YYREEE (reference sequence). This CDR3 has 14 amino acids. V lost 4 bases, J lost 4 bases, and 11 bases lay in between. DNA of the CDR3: TGTGCCAGCAGCAGGGACACCCCCACCGGGGAGCTGTTTTTT. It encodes CASSRDTPTGELFF.

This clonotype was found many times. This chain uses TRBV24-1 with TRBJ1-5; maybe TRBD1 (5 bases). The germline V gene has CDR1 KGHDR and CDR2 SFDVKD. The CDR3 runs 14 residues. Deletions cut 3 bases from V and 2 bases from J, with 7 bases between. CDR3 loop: CATSDGAGNQPQHF. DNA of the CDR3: TGTGCCACCAGTGATGGGGCAGGCAATCAGCCCCAGCATTTT.

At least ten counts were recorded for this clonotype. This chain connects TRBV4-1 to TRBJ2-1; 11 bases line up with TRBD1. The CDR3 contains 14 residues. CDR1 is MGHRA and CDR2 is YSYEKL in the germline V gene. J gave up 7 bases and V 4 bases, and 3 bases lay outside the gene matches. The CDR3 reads CASSRWDRGNEQFF. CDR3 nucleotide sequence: TGCGCCAGCAGCCGATGGGACAGGGGGAATGAGCAGTTCTTC.

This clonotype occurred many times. This chain's CDR3 is CSVEGAGPGGYTF. In DNA form, the CDR3 reads TGCAGCGTTGAAGGGGCAGGGCCCGGGGGCTACACCTTC. The V and J genes are TRBV29-1 and TRBJ1-2, with D possibly TRBD1 on 5 matching bases. This CDR3 spans 13 amino acids. V was pared by 1 base and J by 8 bases, with 14 bases between. Germline V gene sequence: CDR1 SQVTM, CDR2 ANQGSEA.

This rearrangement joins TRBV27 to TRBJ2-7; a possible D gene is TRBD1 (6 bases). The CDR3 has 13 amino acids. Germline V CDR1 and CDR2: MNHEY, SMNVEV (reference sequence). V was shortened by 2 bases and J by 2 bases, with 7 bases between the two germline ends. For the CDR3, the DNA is TGTGCCAGCAGTTTACGGACAGCCTACGAGCAGTACTTC. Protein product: CASSLRTAYEQYF.

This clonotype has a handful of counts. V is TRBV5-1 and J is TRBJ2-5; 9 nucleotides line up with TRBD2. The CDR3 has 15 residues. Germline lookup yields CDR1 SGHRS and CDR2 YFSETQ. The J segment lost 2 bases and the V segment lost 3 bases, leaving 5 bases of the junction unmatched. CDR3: CASSSPTSGQETQYF. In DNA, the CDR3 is TGCGCCAGCAGCTCGCCAACTAGCGGGCAAGAGACCCAGTACTTC.

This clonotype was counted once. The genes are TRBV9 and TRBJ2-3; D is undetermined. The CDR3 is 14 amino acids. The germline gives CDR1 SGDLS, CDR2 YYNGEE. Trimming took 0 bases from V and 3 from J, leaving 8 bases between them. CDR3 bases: TGTGCCAGCAGCGTAGTGCAGGCGACAGATACGCAGTATTTT. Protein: CASSVVQATDTQYF.

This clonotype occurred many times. The CDR3 region is CASSPSQGANYGYTF. In nucleotides, the CDR3 is TGTGCCAGCTCACCTTCACAGGGTGCTAACTATGGCTACACCTTC. The V call is TRBV18, the J call TRBJ1-2, with D possibly matching TRBD1 (6 bases). Germline loops: CDR1 KGHSH, CDR2 LQKENI. The CDR3 has 15 amino acids. V was shortened by 3 bases and J by 0 bases, with 11 bases between the two germline ends.

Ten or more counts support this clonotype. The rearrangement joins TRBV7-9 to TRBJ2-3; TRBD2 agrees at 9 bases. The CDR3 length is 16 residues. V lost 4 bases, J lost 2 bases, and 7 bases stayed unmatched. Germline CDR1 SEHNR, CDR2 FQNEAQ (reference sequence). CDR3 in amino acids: CASSYFAGGNTDTQYF. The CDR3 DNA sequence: TGTGCCAGCAGCTACTTCGCGGGGGGGAACACAGATACGCAGTATTTT.

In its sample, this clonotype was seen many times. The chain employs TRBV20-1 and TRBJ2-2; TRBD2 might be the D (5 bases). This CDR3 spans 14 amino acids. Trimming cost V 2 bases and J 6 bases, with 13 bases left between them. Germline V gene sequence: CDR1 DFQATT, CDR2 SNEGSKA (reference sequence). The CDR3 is CSARNREGAGELFF. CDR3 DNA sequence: TGCAGTGCTAGAAACCGGGAAGGAGCCGGGGAGCTGTTTTTT.

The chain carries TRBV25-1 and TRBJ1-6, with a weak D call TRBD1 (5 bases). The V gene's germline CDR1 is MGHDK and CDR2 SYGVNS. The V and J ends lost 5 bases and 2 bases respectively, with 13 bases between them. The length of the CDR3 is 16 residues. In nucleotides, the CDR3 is TGTGCCAGCAGTTATGGGGACCGCGCCTATAATTCACCCCTCCACTTT. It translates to CASSYGDRAYNSPLHF.

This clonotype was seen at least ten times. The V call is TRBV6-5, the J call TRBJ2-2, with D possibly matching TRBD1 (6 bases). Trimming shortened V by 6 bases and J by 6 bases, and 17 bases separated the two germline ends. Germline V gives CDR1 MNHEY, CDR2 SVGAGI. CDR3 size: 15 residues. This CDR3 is CASSPTGPDPGELFF. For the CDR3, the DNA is TGTGCCAGCAGCCCCACAGGGCCGGACCCCGGGGAGCTGTTTTTT.

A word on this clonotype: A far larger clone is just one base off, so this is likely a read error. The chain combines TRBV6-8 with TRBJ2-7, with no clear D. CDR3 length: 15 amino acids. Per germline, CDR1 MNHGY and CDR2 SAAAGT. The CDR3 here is CASSPGTRHEYGCTF. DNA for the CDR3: TGTGCCAGCAGCCCTGGCACGCGGCACGAGTATGGCTGCACCTTC.

The CDR3 DNA reads as TGTGCCAGCAGCCCTCCGACCTCGGGCGAGCAGTACTTC. It codes for CASSPPTSGEQYF. The V and J genes are TRBV4-2 and TRBJ2-7; D not resolved. Germline values: CDR1 LGHNA, CDR2 YNFKEQ. Trimming removed 4 bases from V and 6 bases from J, with 13 bases in between. CDR3 length: 13 residues.

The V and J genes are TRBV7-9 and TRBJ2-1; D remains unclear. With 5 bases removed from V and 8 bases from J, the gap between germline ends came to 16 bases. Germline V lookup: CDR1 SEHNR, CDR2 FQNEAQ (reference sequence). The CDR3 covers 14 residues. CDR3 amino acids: CASSLDIRKDEQFF. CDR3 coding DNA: TGTGCCAGCAGCCTGGATATAAGGAAGGATGAGCAGTTCTTC.

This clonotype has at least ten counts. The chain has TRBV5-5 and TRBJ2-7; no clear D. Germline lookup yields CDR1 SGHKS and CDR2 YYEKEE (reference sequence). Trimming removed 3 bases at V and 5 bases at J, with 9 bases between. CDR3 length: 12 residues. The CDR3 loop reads CASSWFGDEQYF. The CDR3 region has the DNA TGTGCCAGCAGCTGGTTTGGGGACGAGCAGTACTTC.

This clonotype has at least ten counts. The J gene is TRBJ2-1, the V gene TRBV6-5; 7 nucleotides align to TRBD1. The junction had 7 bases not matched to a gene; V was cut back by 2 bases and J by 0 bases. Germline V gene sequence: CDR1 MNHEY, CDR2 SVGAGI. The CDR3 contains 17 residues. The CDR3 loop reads CASSYTWDSLSYNEQFF. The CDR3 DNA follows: TGTGCCAGCAGTTACACATGGGACAGCCTCTCCTACAATGAGCAGTTCTTC.

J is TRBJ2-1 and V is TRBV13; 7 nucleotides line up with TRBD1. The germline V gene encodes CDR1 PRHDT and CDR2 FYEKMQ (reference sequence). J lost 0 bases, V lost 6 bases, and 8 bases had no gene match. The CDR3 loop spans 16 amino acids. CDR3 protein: CASSDTGQSSYNEQFF. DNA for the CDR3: TGTGCCAGCAGTGACACGGGACAGAGCTCCTACAATGAGCAGTTCTTC.

The CDR3 DNA is TGCGCCAGCAGCCAAGCCGAGAGCATGAACACTGAAGCTTTCTTT. The encoded protein is CASSQAESMNTEAFF. The chain carries TRBV4-1 and TRBJ1-1; unclear D gene. This CDR3 has 15 amino acids. CDR1 MGHRA and CDR2 YSYEKL come from the germline V gene. Trimming left V 1 base short and J 0 bases short, with 9 bases between.

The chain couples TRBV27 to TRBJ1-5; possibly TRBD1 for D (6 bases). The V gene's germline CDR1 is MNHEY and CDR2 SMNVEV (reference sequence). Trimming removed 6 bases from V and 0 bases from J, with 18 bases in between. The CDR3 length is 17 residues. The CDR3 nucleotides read TGTGCCAGCAGGAAGCTCTTACAGGGCGTTAGCAATCAGCCCCAGCATTTT. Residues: CASRKLLQGVSNQPQHF.

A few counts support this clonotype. CDR3: CASSRRAYEQYF. The CDR3 coding sequence is TGTGCCAGCAGTCGCAGGGCCTACGAGCAGTACTTC. The rearrangement uses TRBV12-3 or TRBV12-4 and TRBJ2-7, with D possibly matching TRBD1 (5 bases). Between the trimmed V and J ends, which lost 5 bases and 2 bases, there was a span of 7 bases. CDR3 length: 12 amino acids.